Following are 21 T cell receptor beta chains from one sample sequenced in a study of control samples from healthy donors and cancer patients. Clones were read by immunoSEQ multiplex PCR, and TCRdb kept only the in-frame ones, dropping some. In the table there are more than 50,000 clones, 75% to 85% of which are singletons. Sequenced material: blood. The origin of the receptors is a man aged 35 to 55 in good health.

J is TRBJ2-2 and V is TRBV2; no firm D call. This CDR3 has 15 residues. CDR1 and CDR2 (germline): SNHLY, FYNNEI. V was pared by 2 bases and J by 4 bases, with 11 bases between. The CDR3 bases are TGTGCCAGCAGTGAAACGTGGGCTAGCACCGGGGAGCTGTTTTTT. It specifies CASSETWASTGELFF.

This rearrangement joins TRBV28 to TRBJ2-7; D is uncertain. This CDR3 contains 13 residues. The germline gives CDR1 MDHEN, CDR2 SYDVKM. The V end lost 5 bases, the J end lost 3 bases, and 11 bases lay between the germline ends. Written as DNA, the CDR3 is TGTGCCAGCAGTCCACAGAGTAACTACGAGCAGTACTTC. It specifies CASSPQSNYEQYF.

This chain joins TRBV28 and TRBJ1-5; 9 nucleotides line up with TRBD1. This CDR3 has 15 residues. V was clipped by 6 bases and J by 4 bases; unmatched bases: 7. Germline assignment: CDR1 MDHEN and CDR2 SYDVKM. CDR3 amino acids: CASRPGTGPNQPQHF. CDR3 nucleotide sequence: TGTGCCAGCAGGCCTGGGACAGGGCCAAATCAGCCCCAGCATTTT.

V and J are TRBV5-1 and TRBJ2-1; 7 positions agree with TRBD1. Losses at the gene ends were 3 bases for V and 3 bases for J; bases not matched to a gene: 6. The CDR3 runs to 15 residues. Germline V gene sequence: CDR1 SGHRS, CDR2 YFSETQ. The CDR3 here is CASSSGQTIYNEQFF. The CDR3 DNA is TGCGCCAGCAGCTCGGGACAGACTATCTACAATGAGCAGTTCTTC.

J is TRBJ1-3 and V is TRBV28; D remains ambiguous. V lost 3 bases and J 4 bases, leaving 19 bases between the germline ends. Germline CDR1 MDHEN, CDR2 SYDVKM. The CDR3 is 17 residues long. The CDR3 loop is CASSLPSGLALGNTIYF. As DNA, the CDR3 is TGTGCCAGCAGTTTGCCATCCGGACTGGCCCTCGGAAACACCATATATTTT.

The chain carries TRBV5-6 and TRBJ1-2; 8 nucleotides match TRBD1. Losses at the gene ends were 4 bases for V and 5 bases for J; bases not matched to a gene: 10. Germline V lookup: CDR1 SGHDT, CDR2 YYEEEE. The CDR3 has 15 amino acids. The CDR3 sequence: CASSAGRTGIYGYTF. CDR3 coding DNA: TGTGCCAGCAGCGCAGGACGGACAGGGATTTATGGCTACACCTTC.

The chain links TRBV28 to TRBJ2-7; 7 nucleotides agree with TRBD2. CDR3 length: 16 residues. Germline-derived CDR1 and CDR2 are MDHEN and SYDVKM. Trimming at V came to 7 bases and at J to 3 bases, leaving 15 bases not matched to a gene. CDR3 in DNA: TGTGCCAGCATTCGAAGTCCCCGGGGCGGGAGCTACGAGCAGTACTTC. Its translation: CASIRSPRGGSYEQYF.

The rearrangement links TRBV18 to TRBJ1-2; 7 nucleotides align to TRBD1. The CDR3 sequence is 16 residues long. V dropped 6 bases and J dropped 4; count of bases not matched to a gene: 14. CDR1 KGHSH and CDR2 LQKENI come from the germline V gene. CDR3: CASSPSTGKYVYGYTF. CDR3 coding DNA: TGTGCCAGCTCCCCCTCGACAGGGAAGTATGTCTATGGCTACACCTTC.

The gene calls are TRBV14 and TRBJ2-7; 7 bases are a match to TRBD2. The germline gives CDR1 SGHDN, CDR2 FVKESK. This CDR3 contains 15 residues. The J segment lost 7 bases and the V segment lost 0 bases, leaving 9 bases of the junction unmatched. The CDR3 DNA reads TGTGCCAGCAGCCAAGATCCGTCCGGGCGGGAGGAGCAGTACTTC. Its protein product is CASSQDPSGREEQYF.

Written as DNA, the CDR3 is TGTGCCAGTAGTCGACGGACAGGGGGCTACGAGCAGTACTTC. Translation gives CASSRRTGGYEQYF. This chain joins TRBV19 and TRBJ2-7; 10 nucleotides line up with TRBD1. V dropped 5 bases and J dropped 3; count of bases not matched to a gene: 4. This CDR3 has 14 amino acids. Germline V gene sequence: CDR1 LNHDA, CDR2 SQIVND (reference sequence).

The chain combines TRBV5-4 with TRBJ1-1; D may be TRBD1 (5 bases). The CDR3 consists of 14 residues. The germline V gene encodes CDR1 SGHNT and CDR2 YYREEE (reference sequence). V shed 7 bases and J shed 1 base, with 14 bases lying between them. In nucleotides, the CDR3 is TGTGCCAGCCACTTAGGGGACCGGAACACTGAAGCTTTCTTT. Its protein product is CASHLGDRNTEAFF.

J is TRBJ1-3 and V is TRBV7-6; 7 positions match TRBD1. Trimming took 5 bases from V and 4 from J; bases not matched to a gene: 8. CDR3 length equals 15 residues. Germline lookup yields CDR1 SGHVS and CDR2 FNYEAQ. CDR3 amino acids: CASSGPRDSGNTIYF. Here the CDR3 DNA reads TGTGCCAGCAGCGGACCGCGGGACAGCGGAAACACCATATATTTT.

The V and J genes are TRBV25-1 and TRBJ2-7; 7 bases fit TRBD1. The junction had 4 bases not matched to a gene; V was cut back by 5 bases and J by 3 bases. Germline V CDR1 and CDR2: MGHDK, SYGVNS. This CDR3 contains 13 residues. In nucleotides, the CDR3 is TGTGCCAGCAGTTGGGACAGATACTACGAGCAGTACTTC. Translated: CASSWDRYYEQYF.

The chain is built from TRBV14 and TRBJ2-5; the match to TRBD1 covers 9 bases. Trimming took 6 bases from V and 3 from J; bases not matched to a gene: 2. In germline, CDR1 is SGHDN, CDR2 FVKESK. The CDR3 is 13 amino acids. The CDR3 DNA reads TGTGCCAGCAGGCGGACAGGGGAAGAGACCCAGTACTTC. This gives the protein CASRRTGEETQYF. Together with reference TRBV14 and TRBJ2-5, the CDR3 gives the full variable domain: EAGVTQFPSHSVIEKGQTVTLRCDPISGHDNLYWYRRVMGKEIKFLLHFVKESKQDESGMPNNRFLAERTGGTYSTLKVQPAELEDSGVYFCASRRTGEETQYFGPGTRLLVL.

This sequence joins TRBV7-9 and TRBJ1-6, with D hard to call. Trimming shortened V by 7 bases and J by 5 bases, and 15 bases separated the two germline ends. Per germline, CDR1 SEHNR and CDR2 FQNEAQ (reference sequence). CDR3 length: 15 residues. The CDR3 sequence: CASTQRTGDNSPLHF. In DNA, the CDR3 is TGTGCCAGCACCCAACGGACTGGTGATAATTCACCCCTCCACTTT.

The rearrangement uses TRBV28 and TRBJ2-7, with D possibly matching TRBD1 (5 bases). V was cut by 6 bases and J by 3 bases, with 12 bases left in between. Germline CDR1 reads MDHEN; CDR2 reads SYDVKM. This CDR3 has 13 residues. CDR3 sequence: CASRQGHFYEQYF. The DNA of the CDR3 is TGTGCCAGCAGGCAGGGTCACTTCTACGAGCAGTACTTC.

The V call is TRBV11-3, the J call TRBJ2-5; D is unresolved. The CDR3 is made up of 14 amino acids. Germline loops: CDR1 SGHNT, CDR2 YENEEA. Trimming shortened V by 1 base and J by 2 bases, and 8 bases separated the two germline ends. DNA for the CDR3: TGTGCCAGCAGCTTAGTTTTAGGGCAAGAGACCCAGTACTTC. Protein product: CASSLVLGQETQYF.

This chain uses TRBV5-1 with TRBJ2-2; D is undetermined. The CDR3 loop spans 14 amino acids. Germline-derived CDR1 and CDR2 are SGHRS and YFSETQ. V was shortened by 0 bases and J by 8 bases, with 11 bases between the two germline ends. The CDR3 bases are TGCGCCAGCAGCTTGGGAGACTTACCGGGGGAGCTGTTTTTT. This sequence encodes CASSLGDLPGELFF.

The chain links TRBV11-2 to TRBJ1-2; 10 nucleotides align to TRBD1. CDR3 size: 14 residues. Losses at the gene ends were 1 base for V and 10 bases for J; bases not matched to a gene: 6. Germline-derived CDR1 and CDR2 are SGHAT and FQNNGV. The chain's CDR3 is CASSLGQGASFYTF. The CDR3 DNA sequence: TGTGCCAGCAGCTTAGGACAGGGGGCATCGTTCTACACCTTC.

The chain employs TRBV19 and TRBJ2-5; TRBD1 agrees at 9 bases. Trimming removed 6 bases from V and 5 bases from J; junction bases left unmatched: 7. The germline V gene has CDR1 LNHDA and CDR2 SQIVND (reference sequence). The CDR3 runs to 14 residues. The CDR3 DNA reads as TGTGCCAGTAGAAGACAGGGGGGGCTGGAGACCCAGTACTTC. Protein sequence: CASRRQGGLETQYF.

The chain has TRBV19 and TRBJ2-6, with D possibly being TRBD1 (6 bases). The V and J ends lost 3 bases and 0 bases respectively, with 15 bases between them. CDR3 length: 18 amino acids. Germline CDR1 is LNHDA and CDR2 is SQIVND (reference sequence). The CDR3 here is CASSIVTGLSSGANVLTF. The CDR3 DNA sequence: TGTGCCAGTAGTATTGTAACAGGGTTAAGCTCTGGGGCCAACGTCCTGACTTTC.